These 13 T cell receptor beta chains were sequenced from one sample in a study of T cells in Graves' hyperthyroidism and ophthalmopathy. The CDR3 regions of TCR beta were amplified from RNA transcripts. When the TCR CDR3 underwent first-round RT-PCR, the HTBI primer set was used. TCRdb independently ran MiXCR on the multiplex PCR reads; one entry per CDR3 protein. This table has 500,000 or so distinct CDR3 sequences, about 15% appearing once. Sequenced input: blood. The receptors derive from a young woman with Graves' ophthalmopathy.

This clonotype was seen only a few times. The CDR3 loop reads CASSLGSENTGELFF. The DNA of the CDR3 is TGTGCCAGCAGCTTAGGGTCGGAGAACACCGGGGAGCTGTTTTTT. The chain links TRBV7-3 to TRBJ2-2; D uncertain. The V gene lost 2 bases and the J gene lost 1 base, with 8 bases spanning the gap. Germline-derived CDR1 and CDR2 are SGHTA and FQGTGA. The CDR3 is made up of 15 amino acids.

This clonotype was seen ten or more times. The chain employs TRBV12-3 or TRBV12-4 and TRBJ2-5, with D unresolved. V was clipped by 6 bases and J by 5 bases, with 16 bases between them. The CDR3 spans 14 residues. The CDR3 nucleotides read TGTGCCAGCAGGACCACCTCCCGGCTTGAGACCCAGTACTTC. This gives the protein CASRTTSRLETQYF.

This clonotype has a count of ten or more. The V call is TRBV3-1, the J call TRBJ2-1, with 8 bases aligning to TRBD2. CDR1 is LGHDT and CDR2 is YNNKEL in the germline V gene (reference sequence). This CDR3 is built from 15 residues. V gave up 1 base and J gave up 7 bases; unmatched junction bases: 6. CDR3 sequence reads: CASSQAGVAGNEQFF. CDR3 nucleotide sequence: TGTGCCAGCAGCCAAGCCGGGGTAGCGGGGAATGAGCAGTTCTTC.

The chain joins TRBV6-2 or TRBV6-3 to TRBJ1-5; 8 bases are shared with TRBD1. The CDR3 length is 16 residues. Looked up from germline, CDR1 is MNHEY and CDR2 is SVGEGT. V lost 6 bases and J lost 0; bases outside the gene matches: 7. The CDR3 coding sequence is TGTGCCAGCAGCAGCGGACAGGGAGGTAGCAATCAGCCCCAGCATTTT. Amino acid sequence: CASSSGQGGSNQPQHF.

This clonotype was observed a few times. The chain has TRBV27 and TRBJ2-1; 11 bases are shared with TRBD2. Germline lookup yields CDR1 MNHEY and CDR2 SMNVEV (reference sequence). After removal of 5 bases from V and 6 bases from J, the junction contained 3 bases not matched to a gene. CDR3 size: 14 residues. CDR3 nucleotides: TGTGCCAGCAGTACTAGCGGGAGTTTCAATGAGCAGTTCTTC. Translated: CASSTSGSFNEQFF.

This chain connects TRBV15 to TRBJ2-2; TRBD1 matches at 7 bases. The germline gives CDR1 LNHNV, CDR2 YYDKDF (reference sequence). V was pared by 8 bases and J by 3 bases, with 6 bases of the junction left unmatched. This CDR3 comprises 14 residues. The CDR3: CATQAGTDTGELFF. The CDR3 DNA is TGTGCCACCCAAGCCGGGACAGACACCGGGGAGCTGTTTTTT.

The rearrangement joins TRBV6-1 to TRBJ2-4, with D perhaps TRBD2 (6 bases). The CDR3 is made up of 15 amino acids. Germline CDR1 reads MNHNS; CDR2 reads SASEGT. The ends were cut back, 8 bases at V and 0 bases at J, with 14 bases in the middle. This chain's CDR3 is CASRTGLLAKNIQYF. CDR3 DNA sequence: TGTGCCAGCCGAACGGGACTCTTAGCCAAAAACATTCAGTACTTC.

This clonotype has a count of ten or more. This chain connects TRBV27 to TRBJ1-6, with 7 nucleotides matching TRBD1. This CDR3 contains 15 residues. J lost 2 bases, V lost 9 bases, and 7 bases had no gene match. The V gene's germline CDR1 is MNHEY and CDR2 SMNVEV (reference sequence). This CDR3 reads CASSRDSAYNSPLHF. The CDR3, as DNA: TGTGCCAGTTCCCGGGACAGTGCCTATAATTCACCCCTCCACTTT.

In this sample, this clonotype turned up many times. The chain joins TRBV12-3 or TRBV12-4 to TRBJ1-4; D is unresolved. The CDR3 has 13 residues. V was shortened by 2 bases and J by 5 bases, with 6 bases between the two germline ends. CDR3 protein: CASSLYLNEKLFF. CDR3 DNA sequence: TGTGCCAGCAGTTTATACCTCAATGAAAAACTGTTTTTT.

This sequence joins TRBV27 and TRBJ2-1; D may be TRBD2 (7 bases). The germline V and J ends were trimmed by 6 bases and 0 bases, with 15 bases remaining between them. The CDR3 has 16 residues. CDR1 MNHEY and CDR2 SMNVEV come from the germline V gene (reference sequence). CDR3 protein: CASRGGGASSYNEQFF. The CDR3, as DNA: TGTGCCAGCAGGGGGGGGGGGGCTAGCTCCTACAATGAGCAGTTCTTC.

The rearrangement uses TRBV12-3 or TRBV12-4 and TRBJ1-3; D unresolved. Trimming pared 3 bases from V and 0 bases from J, leaving 15 bases between. CDR3 length equals 17 residues. The CDR3 region is CASSFGYHPGSGNTIYF. CDR3 coding DNA: TGTGCCAGCAGTTTTGGGTACCACCCGGGCTCTGGAAACACCATATATTTT.

This clonotype came up many times. J is TRBJ2-7 and V is TRBV28; 8 bases are a match to TRBD1. The V gene's germline CDR1 is MDHEN and CDR2 SYDVKM. The CDR3 consists of 17 residues. J lost 1 base, V lost 6 bases, and 14 bases had no gene match. The CDR3 DNA reads as TGTGCCAGCAGCTCACTACCTGGACAGGGCCCATCCTACGAGCAGTACTTC. Amino acid sequence: CASSSLPGQGPSYEQYF. Full variable domain (outside the CDR3, taken from reference TRBV28 and TRBJ2-7): DVKVTQSSRYLVKRTGEKVFLECVQDMDHENMFWYRQDPGLGLRLIYFSYDVKMKEKGDIPEGYSVSREKKERFSLILESASTNQTSMYLCASSSLPGQGPSYEQYFGPGTRLTVT.

This clonotype occurred a few times. This chain uses TRBV20-1 with TRBJ2-2; D call uncertain. V lost 0 bases, J lost 0 bases, and 14 bases lay in between. CDR3 length equals 17 residues. Germline V gene sequence: CDR1 DFQATT, CDR2 SNEGSKA (reference sequence). This CDR3 is CSARDPLELANTGELFF. The CDR3, as DNA: TGCAGTGCTAGAGATCCATTAGAGCTCGCGAACACCGGGGAGCTGTTTTTT.